In its sample, the clone carrying this T cell receptor (beta chain) was seen many times. TCRdb recomputed calls from the 5' RACE reads with MiXCR, one row per CDR3 protein. Found here are approximately 75,000 distinct CDR3 sequences, 4.6% of them singletons; the top ten hold about 3.6%. The sample belongs to a study of early T cells in non-severe SARS-CoV-2 infection. Trimming at V came to 3 bases and at J to 12 bases, leaving 14 bases not matched to a gene. The CDR3 loop spans 15 amino acids. This specimen was whole blood, taken at baseline. The chain links TRBV12-3 or TRBV12-4 to TRBJ2-1, with 7 nucleotides matching TRBD2. This TCR was recovered from an adult who was a healthcare worker with PCR-confirmed SARS-CoV-2 infection or an uninfected control (not recorded which). The donor label of this sample is uncertain. As DNA, the CDR3 is TGTGCCAGCAGTTTCCGGGGTAGCGGGCTCCAGGGGCAGTTCTTC. This codes for CASSFRGSGLQGQFF.